This TCR beta chain was recovered during a study of blood T cell repertoires in COVID-19. The V end lost 1 base, the J end lost 7 bases, and 14 bases lay between the germline ends. The CDR3 is 14 amino acids. The germline CDR1 and CDR2 sequences are SGHAT and FQNNGV. Sequencing was performed with immunoSEQ multiplex PCR; in TCRdb, only in-frame clones are kept and a portion is missing. Of roughly 140,000 clones listed, 70% to 90% were seen once; the top ten hold about 8%. The sequencing sample was made of peripheral blood. The chain employs TRBV11-2 and TRBJ2-7; TRBD1 might be the D (6 bases). This receptor was obtained from an older woman with COVID-19, enrolled during active disease. CDR3 amino acids: CASSLAIQGNEQYF. The CDR3 DNA reads TGTGCCAGCAGCTTAGCGATTCAGGGGAATGAGCAGTACTTC.